The rows below give T cell receptor beta chains drawn from one sample of a study of molecular identifiers for immune sequencing clone quantification. MiXCR was run by TCRdb on the PCR reads, yielding one entry per CDR3 protein. The sample contains nearly 650,000 distinct CDR3 sequences, roughly 23% of which appear only once. Sequencing was done on a sample of naive CD8+ T cells from blood, with Jurkat cell RNA spiked in. These receptors came from a human donor in good health. Some libraries in this study had Jurkat cell RNA spiked in. Both conserved end residues are part of each CDR3. A D gene is named only where the DNA matches it firmly. Clone size is shown for a subset of rows, as once, few, many or a class of expanded clone.

d_gene: NA; j_gene: TRBJ1-2; abundance: NA; len: 13; v_gene: TRBV19; CDR3aa: CASNIGGPYGYTF; CDR3nt: TGTGCCAGTAATATCGGGGGACCTTATGGCTACACCTTC
d_gene: NA; j_gene: TRBJ2-7; abundance: few; len: 14; v_gene: TRBV2; CDR3aa: CASGAQGSSYEQYF; CDR3nt: TGTGCCAGCGGAGCTCAGGGAAGCTCCTACGAGCAGTACTTC
d_gene: NA; j_gene: TRBJ2-7; abundance: many; len: 15; v_gene: TRBV4-2; CDR3aa: CASSTGTRSSYEQYF; CDR3nt: TGTGCCAGCAGCACCGGGACTCGGAGCTCCTACGAGCAGTACTTC
d_gene: NA; j_gene: TRBJ2-5; abundance: NA; len: 16; v_gene: TRBV19; CDR3aa: CASALGAGNSQETQYF; CDR3nt: TGTGCCAGTGCCCTTGGTGCAGGGAATAGCCAAGAGACCCAGTACTTC
d_gene: TRBD1; j_gene: TRBJ2-1; abundance: many; len: 15; v_gene: TRBV6-2/TRBV6-3; CDR3aa: CASSLQGSTYNEQFF; CDR3nt: TGTGCCAGCTCTTTACAGGGGAGCACCTACAATGAGCAGTTCTTC
d_gene: NA; j_gene: TRBJ2-7; abundance: NA; len: 14; v_gene: TRBV13; CDR3aa: CASSAGSSSNEQYF; CDR3nt: TGTGCCAGCAGCGCCGGGAGCTCCTCCAACGAGCAGTACTTC
d_gene: TRBD2; j_gene: TRBJ2-3; abundance: many; len: 17; v_gene: TRBV12-3/TRBV12-4; CDR3aa: CASRPAKLAGTPDTQYF; CDR3nt: TGTGCCAGCAGGCCCGCTAAACTAGCGGGGACCCCAGATACGCAGTATTTT
d_gene: NA; j_gene: TRBJ1-5; abundance: many; len: 16; v_gene: TRBV12-3/TRBV12-4; CDR3aa: CASSLSPGVINQPQHF; CDR3nt: TGTGCCAGCAGTTTGTCCCCAGGCGTGATCAATCAGCCCCAGCATTTT
d_gene: NA; j_gene: TRBJ2-3; abundance: many; len: 13; v_gene: TRBV15; CDR3aa: CATSAESTDTQYF; CDR3nt: TGTGCCACCAGTGCCGAGAGCACAGATACGCAGTATTTT
d_gene: NA; j_gene: TRBJ2-3; abundance: many; len: 19; v_gene: TRBV7-9; CDR3aa: CASSAPGDGQVFGTDTQYF; CDR3nt: TGTGCCAGCAGCGCGCCAGGGGACGGACAAGTTTTTGGCACAGATACGCAGTATTTT
d_gene: NA; j_gene: TRBJ1-5; abundance: many; len: 12; v_gene: TRBV4-1; CDR3aa: CASSQPYQPQHF; CDR3nt: TGCGCCAGCAGCCAACCCTATCAGCCCCAGCATTTT
d_gene: NA; j_gene: TRBJ2-7; abundance: few; len: 14; v_gene: TRBV19; CDR3aa: CASSISLFIYEQYF; CDR3nt: TGTGCCAGTAGTATAAGCTTGTTTATCTACGAGCAGTACTTC
d_gene: NA; j_gene: TRBJ2-7; abundance: many; len: 15; v_gene: TRBV4-1; CDR3aa: CASSQEQGTLYEQYF; CDR3nt: TGCGCCAGCAGCCAAGAACAGGGTACCCTCTACGAGCAGTACTTC
d_gene: NA; j_gene: TRBJ1-1; abundance: few; len: 14; v_gene: TRBV4-1; CDR3aa: CASSQVDSNTEAFF; CDR3nt: TGCGCCAGCAGCCAAGTGGATTCGAACACTGAAGCTTTCTTT
d_gene: NA; j_gene: TRBJ2-2; abundance: many; len: 15; v_gene: TRBV29-1; CDR3aa: CSGGNVTQNTGELFF; CDR3nt: TGCAGCGGGGGAAACGTGACTCAGAACACCGGGGAGCTGTTTTTT
d_gene: NA; j_gene: TRBJ2-2; abundance: many; len: 14; v_gene: TRBV12-5; CDR3aa: CASDVPNETGELFF; CDR3nt: TGTGCTAGTGATGTTCCTAATGAAACCGGGGAGCTGTTTTTT
d_gene: NA; j_gene: TRBJ2-7; abundance: many; len: 13; v_gene: TRBV5-1; CDR3aa: CASSSMTSYEQYF; CDR3nt: TGCGCCAGCAGCTCTATGACCTCCTACGAGCAGTACTTC
d_gene: NA; j_gene: TRBJ1-2; abundance: NA; len: 15; v_gene: TRBV19; CDR3aa: CASTWGGAANYGYTF; CDR3nt: TGTGCCAGTACCTGGGGCGGCGCCGCTAACTATGGCTACACCTTC
d_gene: NA; j_gene: TRBJ2-2; abundance: NA; len: 15; v_gene: TRBV6-5; CDR3aa: CASRKDGPNAGELFF; CDR3nt: TGTGCCAGCAGAAAGGACGGACCTAACGCCGGGGAGCTGTTTTTT
d_gene: NA; j_gene: TRBJ2-1; abundance: many; len: 18; v_gene: TRBV27; CDR3aa: CASSLGPGLSSSYNEQFF; CDR3nt: TGTGCCAGCAGTCTCGGGCCTGGACTATCCAGCTCCTACAATGAGCAGTTCTTC
d_gene: TRBD2; j_gene: TRBJ2-2; abundance: NA; len: 16; v_gene: TRBV7-8; CDR3aa: CPSTDSGGAGTGELFF; CDR3nt: TGTCCCAGCACCGATAGCGGGGGGGCTGGCACCGGGGAGCTGTTTTTT
d_gene: TRBD2; j_gene: TRBJ2-3; abundance: many; len: 15; v_gene: TRBV28; CDR3aa: CASTLQREYTDTQYF; CDR3nt: TGTGCCAGCACCCTTCAGCGGGAGTACACAGATACGCAGTATTTT
d_gene: NA; j_gene: TRBJ2-3; abundance: many; len: 16; v_gene: TRBV5-6; CDR3aa: CASSLDVGTYTDTQYF; CDR3nt: TGTGCCAGCAGCTTGGATGTCGGGACTTACACAGATACGCAGTATTTT
d_gene: TRBD2; j_gene: TRBJ2-2; abundance: NA; len: 17; v_gene: TRBV2; CDR3aa: CASSVTSGRANTGELFF; CDR3nt: TGTGCCAGCAGTGTGACTAGCGGGAGGGCAAACACCGGGGAGCTGTTTTTT
d_gene: NA; j_gene: TRBJ1-2; abundance: few; len: 13; v_gene: TRBV7-9; CDR3aa: CASSPTDPYGYTF; CDR3nt: TGTGCCAGCAGCCCGACAGACCCCTATGGCTACACCTTC
d_gene: TRBD1; j_gene: TRBJ2-7; abundance: many; len: 13; v_gene: TRBV11-2; CDR3aa: CASSLRDSYEQYF; CDR3nt: TGTGCCAGCAGCCTCCGGGACAGCTACGAGCAGTACTTC
d_gene: NA; j_gene: TRBJ1-1; abundance: many; len: 14; v_gene: TRBV12-3/TRBV12-4; CDR3aa: CASSPPTGNTEAFF; CDR3nt: TGTGCCAGCAGTCCTCCGACAGGGAACACTGAAGCTTTCTTT
d_gene: NA; j_gene: TRBJ2-7; abundance: many; len: 15; v_gene: TRBV5-1; CDR3aa: CASSPGFSAAYEQYF; CDR3nt: TGCGCCAGCAGCCCGGGGTTTTCAGCCGCCTACGAGCAGTACTTC
d_gene: TRBD1; j_gene: TRBJ2-1; abundance: few; len: 20; v_gene: TRBV29-1; CDR3aa: CSVEDPRTGEKESAYNEQFF; CDR3nt: TGCAGCGTTGAAGATCCTAGGACAGGGGAGAAGGAGAGTGCCTACAATGAGCAGTTCTTC
d_gene: TRBD1; j_gene: TRBJ2-7; abundance: few; len: 12; v_gene: TRBV2; CDR3aa: CASTQTGVEQYF; CDR3nt: TGTGCCAGCACCCAAACAGGGGTGGAGCAGTACTTC
d_gene: NA; j_gene: TRBJ2-7; abundance: NA; len: 14; v_gene: TRBV20-1; CDR3aa: CSARGPTGQREQYF; CDR3nt: TGCAGTGCTAGAGGACCGACGGGACAACGCGAGCAGTACTTC
d_gene: NA; j_gene: TRBJ1-4; abundance: NA; len: 15; v_gene: TRBV6-5; CDR3aa: CASSLASGYLEKLSF; CDR3nt: TGTGCCAGCAGCCTGGCGAGTGGGTACTTAGAAAAACTGTCTTTT
d_gene: NA; j_gene: TRBJ1-5; abundance: NA; len: 12; v_gene: TRBV10-2; CDR3aa: CASTTGTQPQHF; CDR3nt: TGCGCCAGCACCACAGGGACTCAGCCCCAGCATTTT
d_gene: TRBD1; j_gene: TRBJ2-3; abundance: many; len: 15; v_gene: TRBV5-1; CDR3aa: CASSTDRASTDTQYF; CDR3nt: TGCGCCAGCAGCACGGACAGGGCAAGCACAGATACGCAGTATTTT
d_gene: NA; j_gene: TRBJ1-1; abundance: NA; len: 18; v_gene: TRBV3-2; CDR3aa: CASSQEGHHIPRYTEAFF; CDR3nt: TGTGCCAGCAGCCAAGAGGGACATCATATACCAAGGTACACTGAAGCTTTCTTT
d_gene: TRBD1; j_gene: TRBJ1-6; abundance: NA; len: 18; v_gene: TRBV7-9; CDR3aa: CASSSPPGQSSYNSPLHF; CDR3nt: TGTGCCAGCAGCTCCCCGCCGGGACAGAGCTCCTATAATTCACCCCTCCACTTT
d_gene: NA; j_gene: TRBJ1-1; abundance: few; len: 16; v_gene: TRBV6-2/TRBV6-3; CDR3aa: CASSYEKGAGGAEAFF; CDR3nt: TGTGCCAGCAGTTACGAAAAAGGCGCGGGTGGGGCTGAAGCTTTCTTT
d_gene: NA; j_gene: TRBJ2-7; abundance: NA; len: 15; v_gene: TRBV12-3/TRBV12-4; CDR3aa: CASRNSGTWGYEQYF; CDR3nt: TGTGCCAGCAGAAACTCCGGGACATGGGGTTACGAGCAGTACTTC
d_gene: NA; j_gene: TRBJ2-7; abundance: many; len: 14; v_gene: TRBV10-3; CDR3aa: CAISESNRVYEQYF; CDR3nt: TGTGCCATCAGTGAGTCGAACAGGGTCTACGAGCAGTACTTC
d_gene: TRBD1; j_gene: TRBJ2-7; abundance: NA; len: 16; v_gene: TRBV4-3; CDR3aa: CASSQSWTGASYEQYF; CDR3nt: TGCGCCAGCAGCCAATCTTGGACAGGGGCGTCCTACGAGCAGTACTTC
d_gene: NA; j_gene: TRBJ1-1; abundance: NA; len: 11; v_gene: TRBV7-9; CDR3aa: CASSLSAGAFF; CDR3nt: TGTGCCAGCAGCTTAAGTGCTGGAGCTTTCTTT
d_gene: TRBD1; j_gene: TRBJ1-2; abundance: NA; len: 15; v_gene: TRBV12-3/TRBV12-4; CDR3aa: CASSFGGQPYYGYTF; CDR3nt: TGTGCCAGCAGTTTTGGGGGACAGCCTTACTATGGCTACACCTTC
d_gene: NA; j_gene: TRBJ1-3; abundance: NA; len: 15; v_gene: TRBV30; CDR3aa: CAWSLSVGSRNNIYF; CDR3nt: TGTGCCTGGAGTCTGTCGGTGGGCAGTCGAAACAACATATATTTT
d_gene: NA; j_gene: TRBJ2-3; abundance: few; len: 15; v_gene: TRBV19; CDR3aa: CASSISGSSTDTQYF; CDR3nt: TGTGCCAGTAGTATTAGCGGATCCAGCACAGATACGCAGTATTTT
d_gene: TRBD2; j_gene: TRBJ2-1; abundance: many; len: 17; v_gene: TRBV7-2; CDR3aa: CASSLRSSGGGHNEQFF; CDR3nt: TGTGCCAGCAGCTTACGGTCTAGCGGGGGGGGCCACAATGAGCAGTTCTTC
d_gene: NA; j_gene: TRBJ1-5; abundance: many; len: 17; v_gene: TRBV5-6; CDR3aa: CASSLDGPRGGNQPQHF; CDR3nt: TGTGCCAGCAGCTTGGATGGACCTCGAGGGGGGAATCAGCCCCAGCATTTT
d_gene: NA; j_gene: TRBJ1-1; abundance: few; len: 11; v_gene: TRBV20-1; CDR3aa: CSARWGTEAFF; CDR3nt: TGCAGTGCTAGGTGGGGAACTGAAGCTTTCTTT
d_gene: NA; j_gene: TRBJ1-1; abundance: few; len: 11; v_gene: TRBV25-1; CDR3aa: CASSDGRLAFF; CDR3nt: TGTGCCAGCAGTGATGGACGTTTAGCTTTCTTT
d_gene: TRBD2; j_gene: TRBJ2-3; abundance: NA; len: 16; v_gene: TRBV10-2; CDR3aa: CASSGGLAGGTDTQYF; CDR3nt: TGCGCCAGCAGTGGGGGTCTAGCGGGGGGAACAGATACGCAGTATTTT
d_gene: TRBD1; j_gene: TRBJ1-6; abundance: NA; len: 16; v_gene: TRBV5-1; CDR3aa: CASSPGTANYNSPLHF; CDR3nt: TGCGCCAGCAGCCCAGGGACAGCTAACTATAATTCACCCCTCCACTTT
d_gene: NA; j_gene: TRBJ1-2; abundance: NA; len: 14; v_gene: TRBV18; CDR3aa: CASSPGVGIYGYTF; CDR3nt: TGTGCCAGCTCACCAGGGGTTGGGATCTATGGCTACACCTTC
d_gene: NA; j_gene: TRBJ1-5; abundance: many; len: 16; v_gene: TRBV2; CDR3aa: CASSTPTGREYQPQHF; CDR3nt: TGTGCCAGCAGCACACCCACGGGACGGGAGTATCAGCCCCAGCATTTT
d_gene: NA; j_gene: TRBJ1-4; abundance: few; len: 16; v_gene: TRBV6-6; CDR3aa: CASSYSFKSMDEKLFF; CDR3nt: TGTGCCAGCAGTTACTCGTTTAAATCGATGGACGAAAAACTGTTTTTT
d_gene: NA; j_gene: TRBJ2-3; abundance: NA; len: 15; v_gene: TRBV7-6; CDR3aa: CASSLGPGRPDTQYF; CDR3nt: TGTGCCAGCAGCTTAGGGCCAGGACGTCCAGATACGCAGTATTTT
d_gene: TRBD2; j_gene: TRBJ2-6; abundance: NA; len: 17; v_gene: TRBV27; CDR3aa: CASSLLGGITGANVLTF; CDR3nt: TGTGCCAGCAGTTTATTGGGGGGGATAACTGGGGCCAACGTCCTGACTTTC